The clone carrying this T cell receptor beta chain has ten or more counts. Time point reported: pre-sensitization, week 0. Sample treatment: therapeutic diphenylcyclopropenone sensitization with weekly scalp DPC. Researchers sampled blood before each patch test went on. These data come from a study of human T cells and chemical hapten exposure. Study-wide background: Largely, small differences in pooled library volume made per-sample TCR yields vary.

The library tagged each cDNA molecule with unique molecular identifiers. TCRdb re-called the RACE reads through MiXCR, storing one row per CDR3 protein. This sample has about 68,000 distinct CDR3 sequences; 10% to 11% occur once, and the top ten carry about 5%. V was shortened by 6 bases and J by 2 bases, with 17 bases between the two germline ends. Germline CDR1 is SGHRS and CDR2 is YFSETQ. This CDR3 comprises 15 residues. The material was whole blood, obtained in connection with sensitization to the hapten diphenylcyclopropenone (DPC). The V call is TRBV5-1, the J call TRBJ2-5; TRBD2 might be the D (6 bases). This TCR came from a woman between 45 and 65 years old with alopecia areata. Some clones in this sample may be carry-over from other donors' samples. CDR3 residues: CASTPNVAAQETQYF. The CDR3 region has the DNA TGCGCCAGCACCCCGAACGTAGCGGCTCAAGAGACCCAGTACTTC.